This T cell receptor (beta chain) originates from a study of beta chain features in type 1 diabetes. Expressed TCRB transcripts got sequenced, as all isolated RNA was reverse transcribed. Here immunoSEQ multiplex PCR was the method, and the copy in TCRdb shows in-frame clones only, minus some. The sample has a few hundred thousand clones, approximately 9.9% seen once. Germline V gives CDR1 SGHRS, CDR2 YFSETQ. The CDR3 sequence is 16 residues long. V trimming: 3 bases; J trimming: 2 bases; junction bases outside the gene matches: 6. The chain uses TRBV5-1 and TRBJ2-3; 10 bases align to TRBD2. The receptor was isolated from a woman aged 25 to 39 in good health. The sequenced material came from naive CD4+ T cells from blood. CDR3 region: CASSSRLAGHTDTQYF. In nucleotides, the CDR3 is TGCGCCAGCAGCTCACGACTAGCGGGCCACACAGATACGCAGTATTTT.